Detailed here is one T cell receptor beta chain. The germline V gene has CDR1 SGHRS and CDR2 YFSETQ. The V segment lost 4 bases and the J segment 7 bases; nucleotides outside the gene matches: 8. The CDR3 sequence is 14 residues long. The data originate from a study of blood T cell repertoires in COVID-19. Profiled with immunoSEQ multiplex PCR; TCRdb holds only in-frame clones, not every one. Of 65,000 to 85,000 clones detected, about 93% appear once; the ten largest clones hold about 5.8%. V gene TRBV5-1 combines with J gene TRBJ2-3; 8 bases align to TRBD1. Sequencing was carried out using peripheral blood. This sequence originates from a human donor in a cohort sampled during active COVID-19. The CDR3 DNA is TGCGCCAGCAGCCCCGGGACAGGTGGAAATACGCAGTATTTT. This sequence encodes CASSPGTGGNTQYF.